A selection of T cell receptor beta chains follows, all from one sample in a study of blood T cell repertoires in COVID-19. The data were produced by immunoSEQ multiplex PCR, yet TCRdb's version contains in-frame clones alone and is incomplete. This table holds some 170,000 clones, roughly 87% found once. Specimen: PBMCs or T cells enriched from blood (not recorded which). The receptor source for this set is a human donor with acute COVID-19. The donor label of this sample is uncertain. Both conserved end residues are trimmed from each CDR3. The order of the fields is J gene, V gene, CDR3 protein.

TRBJ1-2	TRBV18	ASSLDSYGYT
TRBJ2-2	TRBV4-3	ASSSRAGVGPGELF
TRBJ2-1	TRBV5-1	ASSLEGADRKYNEQF
TRBJ1-1	TRBV18	ASSQDRANTEAF
TRBJ1-2	TRBV6-5	ASTRTGGYGYT
TRBJ1-4	TRBV9	ASSLSPVQATNEKLF
TRBJ2-7	TRBV19	ASSTGMSSYEQY
TRBJ1-4	TRBV19	ASNGAGNNEKLF
TRBJ1-2	TRBV13	ASSLGSSNYGYT
TRBJ2-7	TRBV27	ASSRDRGAYEQY
TRBJ1-3	TRBV7-9	ASSLRTGGNTIY
TRBJ1-6	TRBV19	ASSIYPGQLSSYNSPLH
TRBJ1-6	TRBV30	AWDRASYNSPLH
TRBJ1-2	TRBV29-1	SVATGQGASYGYT
TRBJ1-1	TRBV3-1/TRBV3-2	ASSLFTTRRVAF
TRBJ2-3	TRBV27	ASSSSSGGRNPNTQY
TRBJ2-1	TRBV2	ASSATSGGANEQF
TRBJ1-1	TRBV5-1	ASSPTGGFEAF
TRBJ2-3	TRBV24-1	ATSGGGQGIVLTQY
TRBJ2-2	TRBV24-1	ATSDQTGLNTGELF
TRBJ2-3	TRBV3-1/TRBV3-2	ASSQVSVTDTQY
TRBJ1-2	TRBV19	ASSHNQGARPPYRYT
TRBJ2-1	TRBV9	ASSVALAEANEQF
TRBJ2-3	TRBV2	ASRRAGTDTQY
TRBJ2-7	TRBV10-3	AIRGAVSYEQY
TRBJ1-5	TRBV5-6	ASSLVRSNQPQH
TRBJ1-2	TRBV30	AWSPRGYWGYT
TRBJ1-2	TRBV15	ATSSRRGYT
TRBJ2-3	TRBV30	ACSGTDTQY
TRBJ2-1	TRBV7-9	ASSPSGGLSSYNEQF
TRBJ2-7	TRBV24-1	ATPGQGSYEQY
TRBJ2-5	TRBV7-2	ASSLAGAPRETQY
TRBJ2-5	TRBV5-6	ASSWLGQGLQETQY
TRBJ2-5	TRBV7-9	ASSLLRLAGVQETQY
TRBJ1-1	TRBV28	ASSLFGGMNTEAF
TRBJ2-1	TRBV5-1	ASSRTSGGTDNEQF
TRBJ2-3	TRBV30	AWSVTETSTDTQY
TRBJ2-6	TRBV2	ASSGGVSGANVLT
TRBJ2-7	TRBV5-1	ASSLARRTGTISYEQY
TRBJ1-2	TRBV12-5	ASGLRSTAEGYT
TRBJ2-6	TRBV19	ASSIGQGPGANVLT
TRBJ1-5	TRBV6-5	ASMMGSGQPQH
TRBJ2-7	TRBV3-1/TRBV3-2	ASSPGLHSYEQY
TRBJ2-3	TRBV7-3	ASSSYRDTQY
TRBJ2-5	TRBV7-9	ASSLAQGSQETQY
TRBJ1-2	TRBV25-1	ASSEDGGNYGYT
TRBJ1-2	TRBV19	ATRQGLSYT
TRBJ1-5	TRBV28	ASSLIGTSNQPQH
TRBJ1-2	TRBV6-4	ASSGQGQVEGYT
TRBJ1-1	TRBV27	ASTRIGTVEAF
TRBJ1-6	TRBV19	ASSWADTPSLH
TRBJ2-1	TRBV2	ASSAPIPRGAYNEQF